One sample yielded the 16 T cell receptor beta chains listed below, sequenced in a study of T cells in Graves' hyperthyroidism and ophthalmopathy (dated by TCRdb to about 2019). Library construction relied on multiplex PCR. This sample was sequenced with an Illumina HiSeq 2000. TCR beta CDR3 regions were amplified from RNA transcripts. A first-round RT-PCR of the TCR CDR3 used the HTBI primer set with the Qiagen OneStep RT-PCR kit. In TCRdb, the public reads were trimmed at Q25 with fastp and aligned with MiXCR, with productive beta chains retained. Every CDR3 protein is listed once, alongside the most common genes and DNA of its rows. This sample holds hundreds of thousands of distinct CDR3 sequences; about 14% were observed only once. Of the sample, approximately 12% is held by the ten largest clones. The material sequenced was blood. All receptors come from a woman in her forties or fifties with Graves' ophthalmopathy.

The rearrangement uses TRBV20-1 and TRBJ2-1; 14 bases line up with TRBD2. V shed 7 bases, J shed 7 bases, and the junction held 9 bases outside the gene matches. The germline gives CDR1 DFQATT, CDR2 SNEGSKA (reference sequence). The CDR3 is 15 amino acids. The CDR3: CSVKRTSGRLNEQFF. DNA for the CDR3: TGCAGTGTCAAGCGGACTAGCGGGAGGTTGAATGAGCAGTTCTTC.

The J gene is TRBJ1-5, the V gene TRBV6-1; possible D gene TRBD1, 5 bases. Trimming left V 8 bases short and J 0 bases short, with 14 bases between. The CDR3 is 15 residues long. Germline V gene lookup returns CDR1 MNHNS and CDR2 SASEGT. CDR3 residues: CASLGGSDSNQPQHF. CDR3 nucleotides: TGTGCCAGCTTGGGGGGGTCAGATAGCAATCAGCCCCAGCATTTT.

In this sample, this clonotype turned up many times. The genes are TRBV27 and TRBJ2-3; the match to TRBD2 covers 10 bases. This CDR3 has 17 residues. Per the germline V gene, CDR1 is MNHEY and CDR2 is SMNVEV (reference sequence). V lost 6 bases, J lost 5 bases, and 14 bases stayed unmatched. DNA of the CDR3: TGTGCCAGCAGAGCTAGGGACGTAGGACTAGCGGAAGATACGCAGTATTTT. This sequence encodes CASRARDVGLAEDTQYF.

This clonotype was detected a few times. Because it lacks the conserved phenylalanine or tryptophan at the end, this CDR3 is likely a read error. Here the CDR3 DNA reads TGCGCCAGCAGGCAAACAGGGGACCACTATGGCTACACCCTC. Translating it yields CASRQTGDHYGYTL. The chain combines TRBV5-1 with TRBJ1-2; 7 bases map to TRBD1. The germline V gene encodes CDR1 SGHRS and CDR2 YFSETQ. CDR3 length equals 14 residues. V shed 5 bases and J 3 bases; nucleotides not matched to a gene: 7.

This clonotype was found a few times. The chain couples TRBV14 to TRBJ1-1; D is uncertain. V dropped 5 bases and J dropped 2 bases, with 15 bases sitting between them. Per germline, CDR1 SGHDN and CDR2 FVKESK. The CDR3 contains 15 residues. In nucleotides, the CDR3 is TGTGCCAGCAGCAGGAAGCGGGGTAGAAACACTGAAGCTTTCTTT. The encoded protein is CASSRKRGRNTEAFF. The variable domain in full, completed from reference TRBV14 and TRBJ1-1, reads EAGVTQFPSHSVIEKGQTVTLRCDPISGHDNLYWYRRVMGKEIKFLLHFVKESKQDESGMPNNRFLAERTGGTYSTLKVQPAELEDSGVYFCASSRKRGRNTEAFFGQGTRLTVV.

This clonotype was detected ten times or more. V and J are TRBV3-1 and TRBJ2-5, with 9 bases aligning to TRBD2. The length of the CDR3 is 13 residues. CDR1 is LGHDT, CDR2 YNNKEL, per germline (reference sequence). V was clipped by 5 bases and J by 5 bases; unmatched bases: 3. The CDR3 is CASSVAGEETQYF. The CDR3 DNA follows: TGTGCCAGCAGCGTAGCGGGAGAGGAGACCCAGTACTTC.

This clonotype was recorded at least ten times. The chain recombines TRBV18 with TRBJ1-5, with a weak D call TRBD1 (6 bases). In germline, CDR1 is KGHSH, CDR2 LQKENI. The CDR3 spans 14 residues. With 3 bases removed from V and 11 bases from J, the gap between germline ends came to 17 bases. The CDR3: CASSPGAERGSQHF. CDR3 coding DNA: TGTGCCAGCTCACCGGGGGCCGAGCGAGGATCCCAGCATTTT. Variable domain in full (rest from reference TRBV18 and TRBJ1-5): NAGVMQNPRHLVRRRGQEARLRCSPMKGHSHVYWYRQLPEEGLKFMVYLQKENIIDESGMPKERFSAEFPKEGPSILRIQQVVRGDSAAYFCASSPGAERGSQHFGDGTRLSIL.

The chain links TRBV9 to TRBJ2-3, with TRBD1 identical over 7 bases. Germline CDR1 and CDR2: SGDLS and YYNGEE. The trim removed 1 base at V and 2 bases at J, leaving 4 bases unmatched. CDR3 length equals 15 residues. The CDR3 DNA follows: TGTGCCAGCAGCGTATTCGACAGGGACACAGATACGCAGTATTTT. Its protein is CASSVFDRDTDTQYF.

This clonotype appeared a few times. The V gene is TRBV19, the J gene TRBJ2-7, with TRBD1 identical over 9 bases. The CDR3 spans 14 residues. Germline-derived CDR1 and CDR2 are LNHDA and SQIVND (reference sequence). The junction had 8 bases not matched to a gene; V was cut back by 6 bases and J by 5 bases. The CDR3 region is CASSEGTGNHEQYF. As DNA, the CDR3 is TGTGCCAGTAGCGAGGGGACAGGGAACCACGAGCAGTACTTC.

This rearrangement joins TRBV11-2 to TRBJ1-4; D possibly corresponds to TRBD1 (6 bases). Germline V gene lookup returns CDR1 SGHAT and CDR2 FQNNGV. The CDR3 has 12 amino acids. The V end lost 5 bases, the J end lost 11 bases, and 12 bases lay between the germline ends. This CDR3 reads CASSKNREKLFF. The CDR3 DNA reads TGTGCCAGCAGCAAAAACAGGGAGAAACTGTTTTTT.

This clonotype was counted only a few times. The V and J genes are TRBV27 and TRBJ2-1; TRBD2 agrees at 7 bases. The CDR3 runs to 14 residues. With V trimmed by 4 bases and J by 2 bases, 2 bases remained unmatched. Germline V gene lookup returns CDR1 MNHEY and CDR2 SMNVEV (reference sequence). The chain's CDR3 is CASSSSGAYNEQFF. The CDR3 bases are TGTGCCAGCAGTTCTAGCGGTGCCTACAATGAGCAGTTCTTC.

This clonotype was counted ten times or more. The rearrangement uses TRBV27 and TRBJ2-3, with TRBD2 matching over 9 bases. Germline V gene sequence: CDR1 MNHEY, CDR2 SMNVEV (reference sequence). V was clipped by 0 bases and J by 5 bases; unmatched bases: 12. This CDR3 is built from 18 residues. CDR3 sequence (DNA): TGTGCCAGCAGTTTATCACAACTTAGCGGGAGAGGTGGAGATACGCAGTATTTT. Its translation: CASSLSQLSGRGGDTQYF.

This chain joins TRBV29-1 and TRBJ2-3; TRBD2 agrees at 9 bases. After removal of 1 base from V and 6 bases from J, the junction contained 8 bases not matched to a gene. CDR3 size: 15 residues. Germline loops: CDR1 SQVTM, CDR2 ANQGSEA. CDR3 DNA sequence: TGCAGCGTTGAAGTTCGAATAGCGGGAGCCGATACGCAGTATTTT. It encodes CSVEVRIAGADTQYF.

The genes are TRBV20-1 and TRBJ2-7; no clear D gene. The CDR3 runs to 13 residues. The germline V and J ends were trimmed by 1 base and 0 bases, with 7 bases remaining between them. Germline lookup yields CDR1 DFQATT and CDR2 SNEGSKA (reference sequence). For the CDR3, the DNA is TGCAGTGCTAGAGTCATGGACTCCTACGAGCAGTACTTC. Amino acids: CSARVMDSYEQYF.

The chain carries TRBV19 and TRBJ2-3; TRBD2 agrees at 9 bases. V trimming: 5 bases; J trimming: 4 bases; junction bases outside the gene matches: 10. The CDR3 length is 16 residues. Germline V lookup: CDR1 LNHDA, CDR2 SQIVND (reference sequence). CDR3 in amino acids: CASSPLSGRPSDTQYF. The CDR3 bases are TGTGCCAGTAGTCCCCTTAGCGGGAGACCTTCAGATACGCAGTATTTT. The entire variable domain, with the rest obtained from reference TRBV19 and TRBJ2-3, is as follows: DGGITQSPKYLFRKEGQNVTLSCEQNLNHDAMYWYRQDPGQGLRLIYYSQIVNDFQKGDIAEGYSVSREKKESFPLTVTSAQKNPTAFYLCASSPLSGRPSDTQYFGPGTRLTVL.

This clonotype was counted at least ten times. The chain joins TRBV7-8 to TRBJ1-1, with 8 nucleotides matching TRBD1. J gave up 3 bases and V 4 bases, and 10 bases lay outside the gene matches. Germline loops: CDR1 SGHVS, CDR2 FQNEAQ. The CDR3 is 16 residues long. This CDR3 reads CASSSDRARYDTEAFF. DNA for the CDR3: TGTGCCAGCAGCTCGGACAGGGCACGGTACGACACTGAAGCTTTCTTT.